This passage covers 12 T cell receptor beta chains from one sample sequenced in a study of shared clonotypes between healthy human individuals. The table came from immunoSEQ multiplex PCR; TCRdb's copy has only in-frame clones and leaves some out. The sample has 2.3 million or so clones; 90% to 95% are singletons. The sample comprised naive CD4+ T cells from PBMCs. Noted subset: CD45RA+ positively selected. These receptors were obtained from a man between 18 and 29 years old in good health. Some clones in this sample may be carry-over from other donors' samples.

The chain combines TRBV6-1 with TRBJ2-5; 13 nucleotides line up with TRBD2. There are 19 residues in the CDR3. Per the germline V gene, CDR1 is MNHNS and CDR2 is SASEGT. Trimming at V came to 4 bases and at J to 3 bases, leaving 14 bases not matched to a gene. This chain's CDR3 is CASSGGLAGSHSSKETQYF. The DNA for the CDR3 is TGTGCCAGCAGTGGGGGACTAGCGGGATCTCACTCATCTAAAGAGACCCAGTACTTC.

This clone has only one observation. The genes are TRBV5-5 and TRBJ2-7; perhaps TRBD1 as D (5 bases). The CDR3 sequence is 12 residues long. V was trimmed by 1 base and J by 6 bases, leaving 8 bases between them. Germline V lookup: CDR1 SGHKS, CDR2 YYEKEE (reference sequence). CDR3 residues: CASSLTGGEQYF. In DNA, the CDR3 is TGTGCCAGCAGCTTGACAGGCGGCGAGCAGTACTTC.

This clone has just one count. The same CDR3 arises from other DNA sequences in this sample as well. This chain connects TRBV5-1 to TRBJ1-5; the D is unclear. Germline V CDR1 and CDR2: SGHRS, YFSETQ. V was shortened by 2 bases and J by 6 bases, with 12 bases between the two germline ends. CDR3 length equals 14 residues. The CDR3, as DNA: TGCGCCAGCAGCTTAGGCCCGGGTGGTCAGCCCCAGCATTTT. This codes for CASSLGPGGQPQHF.

The chain links TRBV11-2 to TRBJ2-1; D not resolved. The CDR3 is made up of 13 amino acids. Germline loops: CDR1 SGHAT, CDR2 FQNNGV. V was cut by 7 bases and J by 10 bases, with 17 bases left in between. CDR3 residues: CASNSRPDREQFF. CDR3 DNA: TGTGCCAGCAACTCCCGACCCGATCGAGAGCAGTTCTTC.

A word on this clone: Other DNA sequences from this sample encode an identical CDR3 as well. J is TRBJ2-2 and V is TRBV7-3, with 7 bases matching TRBD2. V was clipped by 5 bases and J by 0 bases; unmatched bases: 3. Germline loops: CDR1 SGHTA, CDR2 FQGTGA. CDR3 length: 15 residues. CDR3: CASSPAGANTGELFF. The CDR3 DNA reads as TGTGCCAGCAGCCCCGCGGGAGCGAACACCGGGGAGCTGTTTTTT.

This clone is a singleton in its sample. Other DNA sequences within the sample encode an identical CDR3. This chain links TRBV7-3 with TRBJ2-7; TRBD2 is a possible D gene (5 bases). The CDR3 is 13 residues long. V shed 5 bases and J shed 3 bases, with 11 bases lying between them. Germline V gene sequence: CDR1 SGHTA, CDR2 FQGTGA. CDR3 in DNA: TGTGCCAGCAGCCCCAGCGGCGGCTACGAGCAGTACTTC. It codes for CASSPSGGYEQYF. The full variable domain, with the rest looked up from reference TRBV7-3 and TRBJ2-7, is GAGVSQTPSNKVTEKGKYVELRCDPISGHTALYWYRQSLGQGPEFLIYFQGTGAADDSGLPNDRFFAVRPEGSVSTLKIQRTERGDSAVYLCASSPSGGYEQYFGPGTRLTVT.

Worth noting for this clone: Additional DNA sequences in this sample encode the identical CDR3. Here the CDR3 reads CASGEDTQYF. CDR3 DNA sequence: TGCGCCAGCGGGGAGGATACGCAGTATTTT. The chain links TRBV5-1 to TRBJ2-3; D may be TRBD2 (5 bases). Germline V gene sequence: CDR1 SGHRS, CDR2 YFSETQ. This CDR3 contains 10 residues. V shed 7 bases and J shed 6 bases, with 6 bases lying between them. Drawing the rest from reference TRBV5-1 and TRBJ2-3, the complete variable domain is KAGVTQTPRYLIKTRGQQVTLSCSPISGHRSVSWYQQTPGQGLQFLFEYFSETQRNKGNFPGRFSGRQFSNSRSEMNVSTLELGDSALYLCASGEDTQYFGPGTRLTVL.

Details on this clone: Other DNA variants within this sample encode the same CDR3. V and J are TRBV18 and TRBJ1-5; tentatively, D is TRBD1 (6 bases). The CDR3 has 15 amino acids. V shed 3 bases and J shed 0 bases, with 9 bases lying between them. Germline assignment: CDR1 KGHSH and CDR2 LQKENI. As DNA, the CDR3 is TGTGCCAGCTCACCGGGACACCTTAGCAATCAGCCCCAGCATTTT. Amino acids: CASSPGHLSNQPQHF.

There are a few counts of this clone. The genes are TRBV2 and TRBJ1-4, with D unclear. This CDR3 has 14 amino acids. The V gene lost 8 bases and the J gene lost 3 bases, with 13 bases spanning the gap. In germline, CDR1 is SNHLY, CDR2 FYNNEI. The CDR3 DNA sequence: TGTGCCAGCGCGATGGGCACCTCTAATGAAAAACTGTTTTTT. Amino acid sequence: CASAMGTSNEKLFF.

The CDR3 DNA reads as TGTGCCAGCAGCTCTGGACTAGCGGGAACAACCTACAATGAGCAGTTCTTC. Translated, it gives CASSSGLAGTTYNEQFF. J is TRBJ2-1 and V is TRBV5-6; 12 positions agree with TRBD2. The germline gives CDR1 SGHDT, CDR2 YYEEEE. J was trimmed by 2 bases and V by 3 bases; bases with no gene match: 6. The CDR3 consists of 17 residues. The entire variable domain, with the rest obtained from reference TRBV5-6 and TRBJ2-1, is as follows: DAGVTQSPTHLIKTRGQQVTLRCSPKSGHDTVSWYQQALGQGPQFIFQYYEEEERQRGNFPDRFSGHQFPNYSSELNVNALLLGDSALYLCASSSGLAGTTYNEQFFGPGTRLTVL.

The table lists this clone with a count of one. Other DNA sequences from this sample encode an identical CDR3 as well. The rearrangement joins TRBV28 to TRBJ2-1; D call uncertain. V dropped 6 bases and J dropped 6 bases, with 6 bases sitting between them. Per germline, CDR1 MDHEN and CDR2 SYDVKM. CDR3 size: 11 residues. In DNA, the CDR3 is TGTGCCAGCAGCCCCCGCAATGAGCAGTTCTTC. Translating it yields CASSPRNEQFF. Filled out from reference TRBV28 and TRBJ2-1, the complete variable domain reads DVKVTQSSRYLVKRTGEKVFLECVQDMDHENMFWYRQDPGLGLRLIYFSYDVKMKEKGDIPEGYSVSREKKERFSLILESASTNQTSMYLCASSPRNEQFFGPGTRLTVL.

The chain is built from TRBV7-2 and TRBJ2-2; D gene ambiguous. Trimming pared 0 bases from V and 7 bases from J, leaving 9 bases between. The CDR3 loop spans 14 amino acids. Per germline, CDR1 SGHTA and CDR2 FQGNSA. The CDR3 is CASSLARLFGELFF. The CDR3 DNA is TGTGCCAGCAGCTTAGCGCGGCTATTCGGGGAGCTGTTTTTT.